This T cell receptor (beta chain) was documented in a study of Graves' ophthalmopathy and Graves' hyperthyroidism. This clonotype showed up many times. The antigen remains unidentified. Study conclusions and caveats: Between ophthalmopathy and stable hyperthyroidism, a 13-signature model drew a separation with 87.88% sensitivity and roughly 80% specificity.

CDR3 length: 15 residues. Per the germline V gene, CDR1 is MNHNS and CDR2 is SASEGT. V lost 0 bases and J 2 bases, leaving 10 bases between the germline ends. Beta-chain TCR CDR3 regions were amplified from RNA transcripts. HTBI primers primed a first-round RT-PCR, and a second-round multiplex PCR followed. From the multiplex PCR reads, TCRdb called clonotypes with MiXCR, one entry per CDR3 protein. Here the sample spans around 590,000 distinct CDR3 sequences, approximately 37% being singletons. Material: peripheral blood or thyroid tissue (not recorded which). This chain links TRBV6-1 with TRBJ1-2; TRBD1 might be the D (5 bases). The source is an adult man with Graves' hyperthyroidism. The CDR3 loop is CASSEASGLNYGYTF. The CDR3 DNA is TGTGCCAGCAGTGAAGCATCAGGGCTGAACTATGGCTACACCTTC.